This paragraph covers one T cell receptor (beta chain) sequence. Original analysis: Reference gene primer amplification in the assay estimated nucleated cell counts. The assay was immunoSEQ multiplex PCR, and TCRdb's table has in-frame clones only and misses some. That table supplies the V and J calls and clone size; D and trimming were determined from the DNA. The sample has over 150,000 clones; roughly 81% are singletons. There are 16 residues in the CDR3. V lost 3 bases and J lost 0, with 12 bases in between. From germline, CDR1 is LGHDT and CDR2 YNNKEL (reference sequence). The data stem from a study of blood T cell repertoires in COVID-19. About the study: COVID-19 samples from acute and convalescent phases originated in the United States, Italy and Spain. Sample material is recorded as cDNA or gDNA derived from T cells, B-cell-depleted T cells, or PBMCs.

The sequenced sample consisted of peripheral blood. The receptor's source is a woman aged 55-70 years with COVID-19, enrolled during active disease. The V call is TRBV3-1 (or the pseudogene TRBV3-2), the J call TRBJ1-3, with TRBD1 as a possible D gene (6 bases). Here the CDR3 DNA reads TGTGCCAGCAGCCAGATACTGACAGGCTCTGGAAACACCATATATTTT. Protein product: CASSQILTGSGNTIYF.